What follows is one T cell receptor beta chain and its context. Its recognized antigen is unknown. One base away there is no much larger clone; base qualities are not given. This sample was included in a study of cytomegalovirus exposure and HLA in healthy donors (TCRdb year 2017). Study-level background: According to a later analysis, one platform produced both the roughly 130 validation repertoires and the 720 or so repertoires of the first cohort. To predict cytomegalovirus infection status, the study brought together high-throughput TCR immunosequencing, statistical association of individual TCRs with disease status, and machine learning. Along with the roughly 710-subject first cohort, a separate validation cohort of approximately 110 different subjects was used. The study aimed to test whether cataloging public T cell receptors could reveal signatures of past pathogen exposure.

The donors were included in the validation cohort of some 110 subjects, a group kept apart from the approximately 650-subject first cohort. Library prep was done by the immunoSEQ multiplex PCR assay. The paper's processing steps were these. A statistical classification framework was developed to diagnose cytomegalovirus status using the catalog of TCR beta chain sequences. Held by TCRdb, this immuneACCESS table contains in-frame sequences only and omits some clones. Under half of the omission traces to an unresolved V gene where checked; the cause of the rest is unknown. The V and J calls and clone size are taken from that table; D and trimming were inferred from the DNA. In this sample the table shows roughly 300,000 clones, roughly 90% of which occur a single time. The ten largest account for 0.65% to 0.85% of the sample. What the authors observed across the whole study: The study gave a list of under 200 TCR beta chains associated with cytomegalovirus. Subsequent analysis determined that TCRs grouped into clusters in the first cohort also showed a tendency toward co-occurrence across the 130 or so validation repertoires, and 85% to 95% of cluster scores exceeded 0. All 120 or so repertoires were used to score co-occurrence in the validation cohort in a later analysis, because that analysis had no HLA typing for the cohort. While some public TCRs were present in many individuals, most TCR sequences turned up only very rarely across donors. A few of the identified cytomegalovirus-associated TCR beta chains were confirmed in vitro to be specific for cytomegalovirus antigens. Cytomegalovirus status was reported to be diagnosed by the classifier with high specificity and sensitivity in both the original and validation cohorts. It was suggested by the authors that the approach could potentially be generalized to other disease states and immunological phenotypes.

Reading the germline V gene gives CDR1 LGHNT and CDR2 FRNRAP. Between the V and J ends, shortened by 0 bases and 1 base respectively, the junction contains 14 bases. The CDR3 holds 17 amino acids from the cysteine to the phenylalanine. This entry keeps only the CDR3 DNA: 51 bases, framed from base 1. Sequencing was carried out using PBMCs. The receptor's source is a woman aged 18-29 years in good health and CMV-seronegative. Rearrangement joined TRBV12-5 to TRBJ2-3; the D gene cannot be named for sure. The CDR3 amino acid sequence is: CASGLVPSATGTDTQYF. The sequenced DNA: TGTGCTAGTGGTTTGGTCCCGAGCGCAACTGGCACAGATACGCAGTATTTT.